The clone carrying this T cell receptor (beta chain) was detected many times. The record originates from a study of T cells in Graves' hyperthyroidism and ophthalmopathy. Background on the study: Before any treatment, at initial diagnosis, peripheral blood was collected.

The CDR3 covers 18 residues. Germline V gives CDR1 SNHLY, CDR2 FYNNEI. The trim removed 6 bases at V and 0 bases at J, leaving 12 bases unmatched. Researchers amplified the TCR beta CDR3 regions from RNA transcripts. HTBI primers were the set used in a first-round RT-PCR of the TCR CDR3. Using its own MiXCR run on the multiplex PCR reads, TCRdb lists one record per CDR3 protein. Of about 600,000 distinct CDR3 sequences listed, approximately 15% are singletons. Sequenced input: blood. This receptor was taken from a woman between 40 and 55 years old with Graves' ophthalmopathy. V and J are TRBV2 and TRBJ2-3; 10 bases agree with TRBD2. CDR3 region: CASRWWASGSSSTDTQYF. The CDR3 DNA reads as TGTGCCAGCAGGTGGTGGGCTAGCGGGAGTTCGAGCACAGATACGCAGTATTTT. Together with reference TRBV2 and TRBJ2-3, the CDR3 gives the full variable domain: EPEVTQTPSHQVTQMGQEVILRCVPISNHLYFYWYRQILGQKVEFLVSFYNNEISEKSEIFDDQFSVERPDGSNFTLKIRSTKLEDSAMYFCASRWWASGSSSTDTQYFGPGTRLTVL.